These 32 T cell receptor beta chains originate from one sample sequenced in a study of blood T cell repertoires in COVID-19. Assay: immunoSEQ multiplex PCR; the TCRdb copy retains only in-frame clones and omits some. The data hold roughly 200,000 clones, with more than 75% observed a single time. The specimen sequenced was PBMCs or T cells enriched from blood (not recorded which). These receptors were obtained from a man aged 25 to 45 in a cohort exposed to, infected with or recovered from COVID-19 (not recorded which).

V and J are TRBV27 and TRBJ2-7; TRBD1 is a possible D gene (5 bases). The CDR3 is 15 residues long. Per germline, CDR1 MNHEY and CDR2 SMNVEV (reference sequence). Deletions cut 2 bases from V and 6 bases from J, with 17 bases between. The CDR3 spells CASSLGYYPQGEQYF. For the CDR3, the DNA is TGTGCCAGCAGTTTAGGGTATTATCCTCAGGGCGAGCAGTACTTC.

With respect to this clone: At the DNA level, this CDR3 is encoded by other sequences in the same sample as well. This sequence joins TRBV3-1 (or the pseudogene TRBV3-2) and TRBJ1-1; D remains ambiguous. Trimming left V 1 base short and J 1 base short, with 10 bases between. The CDR3 extends over 15 amino acids. Germline assignment: CDR1 LGHDT and CDR2 YNNKEL (reference sequence). DNA of the CDR3: TGTGCCAGCAGCCAAGGGGGAGTACCGAACACTGAAGCTTTCTTT. It translates to CASSQGGVPNTEAFF.

The rearrangement uses TRBV5-4 and TRBJ2-6; the D is unclear. CDR3 size: 15 residues. The V and J ends lost 4 bases and 4 bases respectively, with 12 bases between them. Germline V gene lookup returns CDR1 SGHNT and CDR2 YYREEE (reference sequence). The CDR3 DNA is TGTGCCAGCAGCCCGTACGCGGCCGGGGCCAACGTCCTGACTTTC. It translates to CASSPYAAGANVLTF.

This clone was counted a few times. The rearrangement joins TRBV28 to TRBJ1-1; D remains ambiguous. Trimming left V 3 bases short and J 4 bases short, with 6 bases between. The CDR3 contains 12 residues. CDR1 MDHEN and CDR2 SYDVKM come from the germline V gene. CDR3 bases: TGTGCCAGCAGTTTCTCCCCCACTGAAGCTTTCTTT. Translated, it gives CASSFSPTEAFF.

J is TRBJ2-7 and V is TRBV6-5, with a possible D match to TRBD2 (5 bases). Trimming shortened V by 6 bases and J by 2 bases, and 11 bases separated the two germline ends. Germline V gene sequence: CDR1 MNHEY, CDR2 SVGAGI. The CDR3 covers 13 residues. The CDR3 DNA reads TGTGCCAGCAGCTCCGACGGGACCTACGAGCAGTACTTC. Encoded protein: CASSSDGTYEQYF.

This clone was counted only a few times. This chain links TRBV18 with TRBJ2-4; a weak D match, TRBD2 (5 bases). The germline CDR1 and CDR2 sequences are KGHSH and LQKENI. The V end lost 1 base, the J end lost 3 bases, and 7 bases lay between the germline ends. There are 14 residues in the CDR3. CDR3 loop: CASSPRERKNIQYF. DNA of the CDR3: TGTGCCAGCTCACCACGGGAGCGCAAAAACATTCAGTACTTC. Using reference TRBV18 and TRBJ2-4 for the parts outside the CDR3, the full variable domain is NAGVMQNPRHLVRRRGQEARLRCSPMKGHSHVYWYRQLPEEGLKFMVYLQKENIIDESGMPKERFSAEFPKEGPSILRIQQVVRGDSAAYFCASSPRERKNIQYFGAGTRLSVL.

The chain is built from TRBV3-1 (or the pseudogene TRBV3-2) and TRBJ1-6, with D hard to call. Trimming shortened V by 0 bases and J by 7 bases, and 16 bases separated the two germline ends. The CDR3 contains 17 residues. Germline V gene data show CDR1 as LGHDT and CDR2 as YNNKEL (reference sequence). The CDR3 bases are TGTGCCAGCAGCCAAGATAGTATAGAGGTTCTGAATTCACCCCTCCACTTT. Translation gives CASSQDSIEVLNSPLHF.

V and J are TRBV28 and TRBJ2-7; possible D gene TRBD1, 5 bases. V was shortened by 6 bases and J by 3 bases, with 21 bases between the two germline ends. The CDR3 runs 16 residues. Germline CDR1 and CDR2: MDHEN and SYDVKM. CDR3 nucleotides: TGTGCCAGCAGCTCCGCCCCCGGCAGGGTGGGCTACGAGCAGTACTTC. It specifies CASSSAPGRVGYEQYF.

The chain has TRBV7-8 and TRBJ1-4, with TRBD1 matching over 9 bases. The CDR3 length is 14 residues. The trim removed 5 bases at V and 7 bases at J, leaving 5 bases unmatched. Germline V gives CDR1 SGHVS, CDR2 FQNEAQ. In nucleotides, the CDR3 is TGTGCCAGCAGCCGAGGGACAGGGACTGAAAAACTGTTTTTT. Protein product: CASSRGTGTEKLFF.

The chain is built from TRBV27 and TRBJ2-5, with 11 bases lining up with TRBD1. CDR3 length: 18 amino acids. Unmatched junction bases numbered 10, after V lost 3 bases and J lost 1 base. Germline assignment: CDR1 MNHEY and CDR2 SMNVEV (reference sequence). CDR3 DNA sequence: TGTGCCAGCAGTTTCATACGCGGGACAGGGGGGCTCCAAGAGACCCAGTACTTC. Protein product: CASSFIRGTGGLQETQYF.

This chain joins TRBV19 and TRBJ1-5, with D maybe TRBD1 (6 bases). This CDR3 spans 12 amino acids. V was shortened by 6 bases and J by 6 bases, with 9 bases between the two germline ends. The V gene's germline CDR1 is LNHDA and CDR2 SQIVND (reference sequence). This CDR3 reads CASSYRVQPQHF. The CDR3 bases are TGTGCCAGTAGCTACAGGGTTCAGCCCCAGCATTTT.

J is TRBJ1-5 and V is TRBV6-5; a weak D match, TRBD1 (6 bases). The CDR3 extends over 13 amino acids. V was trimmed by 7 bases and J by 9 bases, leaving 16 bases between them. Per germline, CDR1 MNHEY and CDR2 SVGAGI. The CDR3 protein is CASTLGGASPQHF. The CDR3 DNA follows: TGTGCCAGCACCCTAGGGGGGGCTTCGCCCCAGCATTTT.

This rearrangement joins TRBV5-1 to TRBJ2-2; 9 bases agree with TRBD1. V was pared by 2 bases and J by 3 bases, with 2 bases of the junction left unmatched. The CDR3 runs to 15 residues. In germline, CDR1 is SGHRS, CDR2 YFSETQ. The DNA of the CDR3 is TGCGCCAGCAGCTTAGACAGGGGGGACACCGGGGAGCTGTTTTTT. This sequence encodes CASSLDRGDTGELFF.

The gene calls are TRBV27 and TRBJ2-4; TRBD2 aligns across 13 bases. CDR3 length: 19 residues. In germline, CDR1 is MNHEY, CDR2 SMNVEV (reference sequence). Trimming removed 5 bases from V and 0 bases from J; junction bases left unmatched: 10. The CDR3 DNA reads as TGTGCCAGCAGTGAGAGCGGGACTAGCGGGACCCTAGCCAAAAACATTCAGTACTTC. This translates into CASSESGTSGTLAKNIQYF.

V gene TRBV12-2 combines with J gene TRBJ1-1; the table names TRBD1, a call not compared with the DNA. TRBV12-2 is a recognized pseudogene. The CDR3 has 19 amino acids. CDR3 nucleotides: TGTGCAAGTCGCTTAGCGTTCTTCCCGAGCAGGGTGTTCGGAACTGAAGCTTTCTTT. Amino acid sequence: CASRLAFFPSRVFGTEAFF.

Details on this clone: The junction differs from germline at one of its ends, possibly a read error. The rearrangement links TRBV7-9 to TRBJ2-7; the match to TRBD1 covers 7 bases. CDR3 length: 14 residues. Looked up from germline, CDR1 is SEHNR and CDR2 is FQNEAQ (reference sequence). CDR3 DNA: TGTGCCAGCCGAGGTCCCTCGGTTTGGGTCGGGACAGACTTC. Translated: CASRGPSVWVGTDF. The variable domain in full, completed from reference TRBV7-9 and TRBJ2-7, reads DTGVSQNPRHKITKRGQNVTFRCDPISEHNRLYWYRQTLGQGPEFLTYFQNEAQLEKSRLLSDRFSAERPKGSFSTLEIQRTEQGDSAMYLCASRGPSVWVGTDFGPGTRLTVT.

This clone was counted once. V is TRBV7-2 and J is TRBJ1-5, with no clear D. CDR1 is SGHTA, CDR2 FQGNSA, per germline. This CDR3 region has 12 residues. The V gene lost 1 base and the J gene lost 13 bases, with 11 bases spanning the gap. CDR3 in amino acids: CASSLGGPVQHF. CDR3 coding DNA: TGTGCCAGCAGCTTAGGAGGGCCCGTACAGCATTTT.

V gene TRBV7-2 combines with J gene TRBJ1-1; D uncertain. This CDR3 is 13 amino acids long. Between the trimmed V and J ends, which lost 3 bases and 3 bases, there was a span of 8 bases. Germline V gene sequence: CDR1 SGHTA, CDR2 FQGNSA. The CDR3 bases are TGTGCCAGCAGCTTCGAGGGAGACACTGAAGCTTTCTTT. Translated, it gives CASSFEGDTEAFF.

This clone has only one observation. Different DNA sequences within this sample yield the same CDR3. The genes are TRBV9 and TRBJ1-3; a weak D match, TRBD1 (5 bases). Germline V gene data show CDR1 as SGDLS and CDR2 as YYNGEE. Trimming pared 0 bases from V and 0 bases from J, leaving 7 bases between. CDR3 length: 15 residues. Written as DNA, the CDR3 is TGTGCCAGCAGCGTAGGGGGGGGCTCTGGAAACACCATATATTTT. Translation: CASSVGGGSGNTIYF.

The chain links TRBV5-1 to TRBJ1-1; D may be TRBD1 (6 bases). The length of the CDR3 is 15 residues. Trimming shortened V by 4 bases and J by 4 bases, and 17 bases separated the two germline ends. Germline V lookup: CDR1 SGHRS, CDR2 YFSETQ. In nucleotides, the CDR3 is TGCGCCAGCAGCGGCCACACTCGGGGGGCCACTGAAGCTTTCTTT. This codes for CASSGHTRGATEAFF.

The V call is TRBV12-3 or TRBV12-4, the J call TRBJ2-7; D ambiguous. V lost 3 bases, J lost 1 base, and 4 bases lay in between. The CDR3 covers 12 residues. Here the CDR3 DNA reads TGTGCCAGCAGTTTGGAGTCCTACGAGCAGTACTTC. The encoded protein is CASSLESYEQYF.

CDR3 residues: CASSLGGQGTLNYGYTF. The CDR3 nucleotides read TGTGCCAGCAGCTTGGGTGGACAGGGGACGTTGAACTATGGCTACACCTTC. The gene calls are TRBV5-5 and TRBJ1-2; the match to TRBD1 covers 9 bases. V lost 0 bases and J lost 2; bases outside the gene matches: 8. Germline V lookup: CDR1 SGHKS, CDR2 YYEKEE (reference sequence). This CDR3 is built from 17 residues.

The chain couples TRBV4-1 to TRBJ2-2, with TRBD2 identical over 8 bases. CDR3 length: 17 amino acids. Trimming took 0 bases from V and 2 from J; bases not matched to a gene: 5. CDR1 is MGHRA, CDR2 YSYEKL, per germline. CDR3 loop: CASSQEISGVNTGELFF. The CDR3 DNA reads TGCGCCAGCAGCCAAGAGATTAGCGGGGTAAACACCGGGGAGCTGTTTTTT.

The chain is built from TRBV6-1 and TRBJ2-7, with D unresolved. The CDR3 totals 13 residues. CDR1 is MNHNS, CDR2 SASEGT, per germline. V was cut by 3 bases and J by 1 base, with 7 bases left in between. The CDR3 sequence: CASSEIRSYEQYF. For the CDR3, the DNA is TGTGCCAGCAGTGAGATCAGATCCTACGAGCAGTACTTC.

The chain has TRBV6-5 and TRBJ1-1; D possibly corresponds to TRBD1 (5 bases). CDR3 size: 13 residues. CDR1 and CDR2 from the germline V gene are MNHEY and SVGAGI. Trimming stripped 2 bases from V and 5 bases from J, with 9 bases between. CDR3 DNA sequence: TGTGCCAGCAGTTACGCGGGGGGGACTGAAGCTTTCTTT. It is translated as CASSYAGGTEAFF.

This clone came up once. V is TRBV4-1 and J is TRBJ1-4; no firm D call. In germline, CDR1 is MGHRA, CDR2 YSYEKL. The CDR3 extends over 17 amino acids. V lost 1 base, J lost 4 bases, and 16 bases lay in between. The CDR3 protein is CASSQGDHGVFNEKLFF. In nucleotides, the CDR3 is TGCGCCAGCAGCCAAGGGGATCACGGGGTTTTTAATGAAAAACTGTTTTTT.

CDR3 sequence (DNA): TGTGCCAGCAGCCTAGGGCCGGGAAGTCAGCCCCAGCATTTT. As protein: CASSLGPGSQPQHF. J is TRBJ1-5 and V is TRBV2, with D unresolved. The CDR3 has 14 amino acids. Germline loops: CDR1 SNHLY, CDR2 FYNNEI. Trimming removed 6 bases at V and 6 bases at J, with 15 bases between.

J is TRBJ1-2 and V is TRBV27; no definite D call. The CDR3 runs to 13 residues. Trimming shortened V by 8 bases and J by 4 bases, and 14 bases separated the two germline ends. Germline V lookup: CDR1 MNHEY, CDR2 SMNVEV (reference sequence). DNA of the CDR3: TGTGCCAGCCGATACATGGGAGGCTATGGCTACACCTTC. Protein sequence: CASRYMGGYGYTF.

V and J are TRBV25-1 and TRBJ1-2; TRBD1 might be the D (5 bases). The germline CDR1 and CDR2 sequences are MGHDK and SYGVNS. The germline V and J ends were trimmed by 2 bases and 7 bases, with 11 bases remaining between them. CDR3 length: 13 amino acids. CDR3 sequence: CASSENQGGGYTF. The CDR3 DNA reads TGTGCCAGCAGTGAAAACCAGGGTGGTGGCTACACCTTC.

The chain employs TRBV2 and TRBJ2-1; 10 positions agree with TRBD1. Looked up from germline, CDR1 is SNHLY and CDR2 is FYNNEI. Trimming cost V 2 bases and J 8 bases; bases outside gene matches: 18. The CDR3 has 19 amino acids. Written as DNA, the CDR3 is TGTGCCAGCAGTGAATCAGCTTCTGGGGGGACAGGGGCAGGGGATGAGCAGTTCTTC. It is translated as CASSESASGGTGAGDEQFF.

J is TRBJ2-1 and V is TRBV28; 10 bases are shared with TRBD2. CDR3 size: 14 residues. After removal of 5 bases from V and 8 bases from J, the junction contained 6 bases not matched to a gene. Per the germline V gene, CDR1 is MDHEN and CDR2 is SYDVKM. CDR3 sequence: CASSTLGLADEQFF. The CDR3 bases are TGTGCCAGCAGTACCCTAGGACTAGCGGATGAGCAGTTCTTC.

The chain has TRBV19 and TRBJ2-1; D is perhaps TRBD1 (6 bases). Germline CDR1 and CDR2: LNHDA and SQIVND (reference sequence). This CDR3 region has 14 residues. V lost 6 bases to trimming and J lost 6 bases, with 15 bases between them. The CDR3 sequence is CASRGRQAINEQFF. The CDR3, as DNA: TGTGCCAGTAGAGGACGACAGGCAATCAATGAGCAGTTCTTC.